This passage covers 2 T cell receptor beta chains from one sample sequenced in a study of response to subunit inactivated influenza vaccine. MiXCR was run by TCRdb on the RT-PCR reads, yielding one entry per CDR3 protein. The data show 400,000 to 650,000 distinct CDR3 sequences, approximately 7.2% seen once. The sequenced sample was PBMCs from blood, obtained around 25 months after vaccination. All receptors derive from a man between 50 and 69 years old who received an inactivated influenza vaccine.

The J gene is TRBJ2-3, the V gene TRBV2; D may match TRBD1 or TRBD2 (5 bases each). The V end was cut by 0 bases, the J end by 4 bases, with 11 bases between. The CDR3 is made up of 15 amino acids. Germline V gene lookup returns CDR1 SNHLY and CDR2 FYNNEI. The CDR3: CASSEANGAADTQYF. The CDR3 nucleotides read TGTGCCAGCAGTGAAGCGAACGGGGCGGCAGATACGCAGTATTTT.

This clonotype was detected many times. J is TRBJ1-1 and V is TRBV5-1; D is ambiguous. Per germline, CDR1 SGHRS and CDR2 YFSETQ. The CDR3 is made up of 14 amino acids. V gave up 3 bases and J gave up 5 bases, with 14 bases separating them. The CDR3 nucleotides read TGCGCCAGCAGCTCCGACACGGGCGAGACTGAAGCTTTCTTT. Translating gives CASSSDTGETEAFF.